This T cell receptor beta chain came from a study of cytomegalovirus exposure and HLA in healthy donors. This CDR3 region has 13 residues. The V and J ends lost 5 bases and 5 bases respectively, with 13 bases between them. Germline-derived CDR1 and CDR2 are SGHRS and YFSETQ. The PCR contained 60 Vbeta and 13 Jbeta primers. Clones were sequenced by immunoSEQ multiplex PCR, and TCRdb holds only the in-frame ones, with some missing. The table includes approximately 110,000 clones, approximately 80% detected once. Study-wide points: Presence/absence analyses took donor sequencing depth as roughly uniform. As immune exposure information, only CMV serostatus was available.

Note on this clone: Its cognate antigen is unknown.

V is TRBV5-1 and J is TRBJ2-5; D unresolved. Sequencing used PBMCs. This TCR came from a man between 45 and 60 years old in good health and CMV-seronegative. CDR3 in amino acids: CASSPITDETQYF. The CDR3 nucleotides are TGCGCCAGCAGTCCTATAACAGACGAGACCCAGTACTTC.